The 5 T cell receptor beta chains below were found in one sample sequenced in a study of cytomegalovirus exposure and HLA in healthy donors (dated by TCRdb to between 2016 and 2019). The library was prepared using the immunoSEQ multiplex PCR assay. A mixture of 60 forward primers for TCR Vbeta segments and 13 reverse primers for TCR Jbeta segments was used in the multiplex PCR. The source is immuneACCESS, and TCRdb retained only in-frame sequences with V and J called. Part of the clones is not carried over; for the studies checked, unresolved V genes explain less than half of this, and the remainder is unexplained. The sample yields 90,000 to 120,000 clones; roughly a tenth were counted once. Approximately 6% of the sample belongs to the ten largest clones. Sequencing used PBMCs. The source of these receptors is a man between 35 and 55 years old in good health and CMV-seropositive.

The chain uses TRBV27 and TRBJ2-1; the match to TRBD2 covers 8 bases. The V and J ends lost 1 base and 6 bases, in that order; junction bases with no gene match: 11. Germline V CDR1 and CDR2: MNHEY, SMNVEV (reference sequence). The CDR3 has 17 residues. The CDR3 sequence is CASSLWASGPPVNEQFF. The CDR3 nucleotides read TGTGCCAGCAGTTTATGGGCTAGCGGGCCGCCTGTCAATGAGCAGTTCTTC.

This clone was seen a few times. The genes are TRBV28 and TRBJ1-2; unclear D gene. The CDR3 is made up of 14 amino acids. Trimming cost V 5 bases and J 7 bases, with 17 bases left between them. The germline V gene has CDR1 MDHEN and CDR2 SYDVKM. The CDR3 bases are TGTGCCAGCAGTGACGCGGGCCAGCCATCTGGCTACACCTTC. It is translated as CASSDAGQPSGYTF.

This clone showed up just a few times. This rearrangement joins TRBV19 to TRBJ1-3, with D hard to call. The CDR3 consists of 14 residues. Germline CDR1 is LNHDA and CDR2 is SQIVND (reference sequence). V gave up 7 bases and J gave up 1 base, with 11 bases separating them. The CDR3 protein is CASKREPSGNTIYF. Written as DNA, the CDR3 is TGTGCCAGTAAGCGGGAGCCTTCTGGAAACACCATATATTTT. Variable domain in full (rest from reference TRBV19 and TRBJ1-3): DGGITQSPKYLFRKEGQNVTLSCEQNLNHDAMYWYRQDPGQGLRLIYYSQIVNDFQKGDIAEGYSVSREKKESFPLTVTSAQKNPTAFYLCASKREPSGNTIYFGEGSWLTVV.

This clone was recorded a few times. The CDR3 nucleotides read TGTGCCAGCAGCTCTCGGACAGGGGGCCACGAGCAGTACTTC. Amino acid sequence: CASSSRTGGHEQYF. J is TRBJ2-7 and V is TRBV11-3; TRBD1 aligns across 11 bases. Germline lookup yields CDR1 SGHNT and CDR2 YENEEA. The CDR3 is made up of 14 amino acids. V shed 4 bases and J 5 bases; nucleotides not matched to a gene: 4.

This clone was counted only a few times. The chain joins TRBV2 to TRBJ2-7; no definite D call. Trimming took off 5 bases at V and 2 bases at J, with 4 bases between the two ends. This CDR3 contains 11 residues. The germline CDR1 and CDR2 sequences are SNHLY and FYNNEI. CDR3 amino acids: CASSNTYEQYF. CDR3 DNA sequence: TGTGCCAGCAGTAATACCTACGAGCAGTACTTC.